The 19 T cell receptor beta chains presented below share a single source sample, sequenced in a study of vaccination effects on CD4 cells after COVID-19. Viral peptide pool expansion of antigen-specific CD4+ T cells preceded sequencing in the ViraFEST assay. The culture ran for around nine days, and then CD4+ T cells were isolated. The method was immunoSEQ multiplex PCR; TCRdb's version includes in-frame clones alone and lacks a portion of them. The repertoire has 50,000 to 65,000 clones, 80% of them found once; the top ten carry 2.4%. These TCRs are of unknown antigen specificity. This sample comprised CD4+ T cells from PBMCs cultured with HCoV-229E spike peptides, obtained before COVID-19 vaccination. Source of these receptors: a human donor who received a COVID-19 vaccine.

A few counts support this clone. This chain connects TRBV7-8 to TRBJ1-6, with D perhaps TRBD1 (6 bases). CDR1 is SGHVS and CDR2 is FQNEAQ in the germline V gene. There are 17 residues in the CDR3. V gave up 5 bases and J gave up 5 bases, with 19 bases separating them. CDR3 in DNA: TGTGCCAGCAGCCCTCAATTCCGGGACAACGATAATTCACCCCTCCACTTT. Encoded protein: CASSPQFRDNDNSPLHF.

The chain couples TRBV11-2 to TRBJ2-7, with TRBD1 matching over 7 bases. The CDR3 is made up of 15 amino acids. Germline V gene sequence: CDR1 SGHAT, CDR2 FQNNGV. The V and J ends lost 5 bases and 1 base, in that order; junction bases with no gene match: 8. CDR3 protein: CASSPPHRGSYEQYV. Written as DNA, the CDR3 is TGTGCCAGCAGCCCACCACACAGGGGTTCCTACGAGCAGTACGTC.

CDR3 in amino acids: CASTPPGLNEQFF. CDR3 nucleotide sequence: TGTGCCAGCACTCCGCCAGGGCTCAATGAGCAGTTCTTC. This chain connects TRBV6-5 to TRBJ2-1; perhaps TRBD1 as D (5 bases). The CDR3 consists of 13 residues. The germline CDR1 and CDR2 sequences are MNHEY and SVGAGI. V was clipped by 7 bases and J by 6 bases, with 13 bases between them.

This chain links TRBV5-1 with TRBJ2-3; D remains unclear. In germline, CDR1 is SGHRS, CDR2 YFSETQ. The CDR3 length is 13 residues. V was shortened by 4 bases and J by 6 bases, with 12 bases between the two germline ends. CDR3 protein: CASSPGKGDTQYF. Here the CDR3 DNA reads TGCGCCAGCAGCCCCGGAAAAGGGGATACGCAGTATTTT.

The chain employs TRBV5-6 and TRBJ1-1, with D tentatively TRBD1 (5 bases). Looked up from germline, CDR1 is SGHDT and CDR2 is YYEEEE. The CDR3 is 17 amino acids. V was pared by 4 bases and J by 4 bases, with 23 bases between. CDR3 amino acids: CASSPISYQGYGTEAFF. The CDR3 nucleotides are TGTGCCAGCAGCCCCATCTCCTATCAGGGTTATGGCACTGAAGCTTTCTTT.

The rearrangement uses TRBV28 and TRBJ2-3; D possibly uses TRBD1 or TRBD2 (5 bases each). V lost 7 bases and J 4 bases, leaving 12 bases between the germline ends. CDR1 is MDHEN and CDR2 is SYDVKM in the germline V gene. This CDR3 has 13 residues. CDR3 sequence (DNA): TGTGCCAGCATGAGGGGCGGCGCAGATACGCAGTATTTT. Amino acids: CASMRGGADTQYF.

This rearrangement joins TRBV14 to TRBJ1-2, with unresolved D. This CDR3 comprises 15 residues. Germline loops: CDR1 SGHDN, CDR2 FVKESK. The V end was cut by 4 bases, the J end by 4 bases, with 16 bases between. Here the CDR3 DNA reads TGTGCCAGCAGCCCCCCGGGGTCAGATGTCTATGGCTACACCTTC. This codes for CASSPPGSDVYGYTF.

The chain joins TRBV7-9 to TRBJ1-2, with TRBD1 identical over 10 bases. Trimming took 5 bases from V and 3 from J; bases not matched to a gene: 9. CDR3 length equals 16 residues. In germline, CDR1 is SEHNR, CDR2 FQNEAQ (reference sequence). As DNA, the CDR3 is TGTGCCAGCAGCAACCTCTGGGACAGGGGTGACTATGGCTACACCTTC. Encoded protein: CASSNLWDRGDYGYTF.

This clone was seen more than once but under ten times. The chain recombines TRBV9 with TRBJ1-4; 10 bases line up with TRBD1. V shed 0 bases, J shed 8 bases, and the junction held 4 bases outside the gene matches. The length of the CDR3 is 15 residues. The V gene's germline CDR1 is SGDLS and CDR2 YYNGEE. The CDR3 spells CASSVGTGGPEKLFF. The DNA for the CDR3 is TGTGCCAGCAGCGTAGGGACAGGGGGACCAGAAAAACTGTTTTTT.

This chain uses TRBV7-2 with TRBJ1-5; a weak D match, TRBD1 (6 bases). Germline V gives CDR1 SGHTA, CDR2 FQGNSA. CDR3 length equals 16 residues. Trimming pared 5 bases from V and 4 bases from J, leaving 18 bases between. CDR3 loop: CASSHFGTPTNQPQHF. The CDR3 region has the DNA TGTGCCAGCAGCCACTTCGGGACACCCACGAATCAGCCCCAGCATTTT. The complete variable domain, with remaining parts taken from reference TRBV7-2 and TRBJ1-5, reads GAGVSQSPSNKVTEKGKDVELRCDPISGHTALYWYRQSLGQGLEFLIYFQGNSAPDKSGLPSDRFSAERTGGSVSTLTIQRTQQEDSAVYLCASSHFGTPTNQPQHFGDGTRLSIL.

For this clone: At the DNA level, this CDR3 is encoded by other sequences in the same sample as well. V gene TRBV9 combines with J gene TRBJ2-1, with TRBD2 identical over 10 bases. The germline CDR1 and CDR2 sequences are SGDLS and YYNGEE. The ends lost 0 bases at V and 4 bases at J; junction bases unmatched: 7. The CDR3 loop spans 17 amino acids. DNA of the CDR3: TGTGCCAGCAGCGTAGTGGGTAGCGGGGGGCTATACAATGAGCAGTTCTTC. Its translation: CASSVVGSGGLYNEQFF.

This rearrangement joins TRBV4-1 to TRBJ1-5; 9 bases fit TRBD1. Per the germline V gene, CDR1 is MGHRA and CDR2 is YSYEKL. The CDR3 consists of 15 residues. The ends lost 2 bases at V and 5 bases at J; junction bases unmatched: 4. The CDR3 loop reads CASSQPDRGDQPQHF. Here the CDR3 DNA reads TGCGCCAGCAGCCAACCGGACAGGGGCGATCAGCCCCAGCATTTT.

This clone was picked up a small number of times. The chain combines TRBV7-3 with TRBJ1-5; possible D gene TRBD1, 5 bases. This CDR3 spans 15 amino acids. Deletions cut 2 bases from V and 4 bases from J, with 12 bases between. Germline assignment: CDR1 SGHTA and CDR2 FQGTGA. CDR3 nucleotide sequence: TGTGCCAGCAGCTTAGGCCAGGGACCTAATCAGCCCCAGCATTTT. Translation: CASSLGQGPNQPQHF. Together with reference TRBV7-3 and TRBJ1-5, the CDR3 gives the full variable domain: GAGVSQTPSNKVTEKGKYVELRCDPISGHTALYWYRQSLGQGPEFLIYFQGTGAADDSGLPNDRFFAVRPEGSVSTLKIQRTERGDSAVYLCASSLGQGPNQPQHFGDGTRLSIL.

This chain joins TRBV28 and TRBJ1-6; TRBD1 might be the D (6 bases). Germline assignment: CDR1 MDHEN and CDR2 SYDVKM. V was pared by 4 bases and J by 10 bases, with 17 bases between. The length of the CDR3 is 15 residues. CDR3 in amino acids: CASSSPGTGHSPLHF. DNA of the CDR3: TGTGCCAGCAGTTCCCCGGGTACAGGGCACTCACCCCTCCACTTT. The full variable domain, completed using reference TRBV28 and TRBJ1-6, is DVKVTQSSRYLVKRTGEKVFLECVQDMDHENMFWYRQDPGLGLRLIYFSYDVKMKEKGDIPEGYSVSREKKERFSLILESASTNQTSMYLCASSSPGTGHSPLHFGNGTRLTVT.

J is TRBJ2-3 and V is TRBV9; TRBD2 agrees at 10 bases. Trimming took 0 bases from V and 2 from J; bases not matched to a gene: 9. This CDR3 region has 18 residues. CDR1 SGDLS and CDR2 YYNGEE come from the germline V gene. The CDR3, as DNA: TGTGCCAGCAGCGTAGATATTTCCACTAGCGGGACCACAGATACGCAGTATTTT. The encoded protein is CASSVDISTSGTTDTQYF. Combining the CDR3 with reference TRBV9 and TRBJ2-3 gives the whole variable domain DSGVTQTPKHLITATGQRVTLRCSPRSGDLSVYWYQQSLDQGLQFLIQYYNGEERAKGNILERFSAQQFPDLHSELNLSSLELGDSALYFCASSVDISTSGTTDTQYFGPGTRLTVL.

The rearrangement uses TRBV25-1 and TRBJ2-3; no definite D call. CDR3 length equals 14 residues. V lost 3 bases and J 1 base, leaving 8 bases between the germline ends. Germline CDR1 is MGHDK and CDR2 is SYGVNS. CDR3 protein: CASSDPQGTDTQYF. The DNA for the CDR3 is TGTGCCAGCAGTGATCCGCAGGGCACAGATACGCAGTATTTT.

The chain joins TRBV19 to TRBJ1-6, with TRBD1 identical over 9 bases. With 4 bases clipped from V and 7 bases from J, the junction kept 8 bases outside the gene matches. The CDR3 runs to 16 residues. Germline V gene data show CDR1 as LNHDA and CDR2 as SQIVND (reference sequence). CDR3 region: CASSSGYRGLNSPLHF. The CDR3, as DNA: TGTGCCAGTAGTAGCGGATACAGGGGGCTGAATTCACCCCTCCACTTT.

The CDR3 DNA reads as TGTGCCAGCAGCTTAGATGGACGGTCGAATTCACCCCTCCACTTT. This sequence encodes CASSLDGRSNSPLHF. The chain joins TRBV11-3 to TRBJ1-6; D gene ambiguous. This CDR3 contains 15 residues. The V gene's germline CDR1 is SGHNT and CDR2 YENEEA. V was shortened by 0 bases and J by 7 bases, with 10 bases between the two germline ends.

The CDR3: CAWNRELMNTEAFF. DNA of the CDR3: TGTGCCTGGAACAGGGAGTTAATGAACACTGAAGCTTTCTTT. The J gene is TRBJ1-1, the V gene TRBV30, with a tentative D call TRBD1 (6 bases). Between the trimmed V and J ends, which lost 4 bases and 0 bases, there was a span of 12 bases. This CDR3 comprises 14 residues. Germline CDR1 GTSNPN, CDR2 SVGIG (reference sequence).